These 18 T cell receptor beta chains were sequenced from one sample in a study of shared T cell receptors in the human thymus (dated by TCRdb to the early 2020s). The protocol used for the library was the immunoSEQ multiplex PCR assay. The clones in this table, taken by TCRdb from immuneACCESS, are in-frame only. Not every clone is retained; where verified, under half of the shortfall comes from an unresolved V gene, and the cause of the rest is unknown. In all, the sample holds some 660,000 clones, and 80% to 90% of those were seen once. Under 0.01% of the sample is taken by the ten largest. The data also belong to a second study, concerning human thymus T cells.

The source material was thymocytes. The receptors derive from a boy under two years old with a congenital heart defect. Donor details come from another sample of the same person, matched by shared clones.

V and J are TRBV7-2 and TRBJ2-7; 7 bases align to TRBD1. CDR1 SGHTA and CDR2 FQGNSA come from the germline V gene. This CDR3 comprises 18 residues. Trimming took 2 bases from V and 1 from J; bases not matched to a gene: 14. CDR3 bases: TGTGCCAGCAGCTTAAAGTTGACAGGGATCAACGAATCCTACGAGCAGTACTTC. Its protein is CASSLKLTGINESYEQYF. The full variable domain, completed using reference TRBV7-2 and TRBJ2-7, is GAGVSQSPSNKVTEKGKDVELRCDPISGHTALYWYRQSLGQGLEFLIYFQGNSAPDKSGLPSDRFSAERTGGSVSTLTIQRTQQEDSAVYLCASSLKLTGINESYEQYFGPGTRLTVT.

This chain joins TRBV27 and TRBJ1-2; 8 nucleotides agree with TRBD1. CDR3 size: 14 residues. Germline CDR1 is MNHEY and CDR2 is SMNVEV (reference sequence). Trimming cost V 6 bases and J 5 bases; bases outside gene matches: 8. The DNA for the CDR3 is TGTGCCAGCAGCCCCCTGGACAGGGAGTATGGCTACACCTTC. It encodes CASSPLDREYGYTF.

V gene TRBV28 combines with J gene TRBJ2-5; D perhaps matches TRBD2 (6 bases). The CDR3 has 16 amino acids. Germline values: CDR1 MDHEN, CDR2 SYDVKM. Trimming pared 6 bases from V and 4 bases from J, leaving 21 bases between. The CDR3 loop reads CASRRLGTPKGETQYF. The CDR3 DNA follows: TGTGCCAGCAGGCGCCTCGGGACTCCTAAGGGAGAGACCCAGTACTTC.

The gene calls are TRBV14 and TRBJ2-7; 10 bases match TRBD1. V trimming: 0 bases; J trimming: 2 bases; junction bases outside the gene matches: 10. The CDR3 covers 18 residues. Per germline, CDR1 SGHDN and CDR2 FVKESK. The CDR3 spells CASSQEGHVGTGAYEQYF. In DNA, the CDR3 is TGTGCCAGCAGCCAAGAGGGGCATGTGGGGACAGGGGCCTACGAGCAGTACTTC.

The rearrangement links TRBV27 to TRBJ2-1; no firm D call. The CDR3 contains 11 residues. Germline CDR1 and CDR2: MNHEY and SMNVEV (reference sequence). V dropped 8 bases and J dropped 6 bases, with 8 bases sitting between them. As DNA, the CDR3 is TGTGCCAGCGCGCGCCCCAATGAGCAGTTCTTC. Protein sequence: CASARPNEQFF.

For the CDR3, the DNA is TGTGCCAGCAGCCAAGAGGGCGGTAGCGGGGTAACCTACGAGCAGTACTTC. Translation: CASSQEGGSGVTYEQYF. The J gene is TRBJ2-7, the V gene TRBV14; 8 bases fit TRBD2. J gave up 2 bases and V 0 bases, and 9 bases lay outside the gene matches. Germline V gene sequence: CDR1 SGHDN, CDR2 FVKESK. The CDR3 length is 17 residues.

The chain combines TRBV4-2 with TRBJ2-7; TRBD2 matches at 10 bases. Germline trimming cut 3 bases from V and 6 bases from J; bases unmatched to any gene: 8. Per the germline V gene, CDR1 is LGHNA and CDR2 is YNFKEQ. There are 15 residues in the CDR3. CDR3 bases: TGTGCCAGCAGCCAGGAAAGGAGACTAGCGGGCGAGCAGTACTTC. Its translation is CASSQERRLAGEQYF.

V gene TRBV27 combines with J gene TRBJ1-2; D gene unclear. The ends were cut back, 0 bases at V and 4 bases at J, with 9 bases in the middle. CDR3 size: 14 residues. Looked up from germline, CDR1 is MNHEY and CDR2 is SMNVEV (reference sequence). CDR3 nucleotide sequence: TGTGCCAGCAGTTTATCTTTCAGCGCCTATGGCTACACCTTC. It specifies CASSLSFSAYGYTF.

The V gene is TRBV18, the J gene TRBJ2-1, with TRBD1 identical over 8 bases. V lost 3 bases and J lost 9; bases outside the gene matches: 7. The CDR3 is 14 residues long. Germline V gene lookup returns CDR1 KGHSH and CDR2 LQKENI. CDR3 protein: CASSPPDRASEQFF. CDR3 in DNA: TGTGCCAGCTCACCCCCGGACAGGGCTTCTGAGCAGTTCTTC.

This clone was observed once. The J gene is TRBJ2-1, the V gene TRBV27, with 7 nucleotides matching TRBD2. Per germline, CDR1 MNHEY and CDR2 SMNVEV (reference sequence). The CDR3 has 16 residues. The V gene end was trimmed by 5 bases and the J gene end by 7 bases; junction bases not matched to a gene: 14. The CDR3 DNA is TGTGCCAGCAGTGGACGGGACTATGCTCGCCTTAATGAGCAGTTCTTC. This sequence encodes CASSGRDYARLNEQFF.

This chain connects TRBV4-3 to TRBJ2-1, with D unresolved. CDR1 is LGHNA, CDR2 YSLEER, per germline. The V end was cut by 0 bases, the J end by 2 bases, with 11 bases between. The CDR3 contains 16 residues. Here the CDR3 DNA reads TGCGCCAGCAGCCAAGACAGAAAAAGAACCTACAATGAGCAGTTCTTC. It encodes CASSQDRKRTYNEQFF.

This chain joins TRBV5-4 and TRBJ2-1; possibly TRBD1 for D (5 bases). This CDR3 region has 13 residues. V lost 4 bases, J lost 3 bases, and 8 bases lay in between. Germline CDR1 is SGHNT and CDR2 is YYREEE (reference sequence). This chain's CDR3 is CASSRQFYNEQFF. The CDR3, as DNA: TGTGCCAGCAGCCGACAGTTCTACAATGAGCAGTTCTTC.

The rearrangement uses TRBV10-3 and TRBJ2-3; 7 bases align to TRBD1. The length of the CDR3 is 14 residues. CDR1 is ENHRY, CDR2 SYGVKD, per germline. V dropped 10 bases and J dropped 9; count of bases not matched to a gene: 16. The CDR3 sequence is CASRRKGTATTQYF. CDR3 in DNA: TGTGCCAGCAGGCGAAAAGGGACAGCCACGACGCAGTATTTT.

V and J are TRBV28 and TRBJ2-1; 11 nucleotides align to TRBD1. This CDR3 spans 17 amino acids. From germline, CDR1 is MDHEN and CDR2 SYDVKM. J lost 8 bases, V lost 6 bases, and 15 bases had no gene match. The CDR3 nucleotides are TGTGCCAGCAGCTTTCCGCCCCGGACAGGGGGCCGACATGAGCAGTTCTTC. Translated: CASSFPPRTGGRHEQFF.

This clone appeared once. The chain combines TRBV10-1 with TRBJ1-1; 7 bases align to TRBD1. Trimming removed 7 bases from V and 1 base from J; junction bases left unmatched: 3. This CDR3 is 13 amino acids long. The V gene's germline CDR1 is WNHNN and CDR2 SYGVQD (reference sequence). CDR3 residues: CASKTGRNTEAFF. CDR3 sequence (DNA): TGCGCCAGCAAGACAGGGAGGAACACTGAAGCTTTCTTT.

The count of this clone is one. V gene TRBV27 combines with J gene TRBJ2-7; D is perhaps TRBD2 (5 bases). The V and J ends lost 10 bases and 3 bases respectively, with 19 bases between them. The CDR3 runs 14 residues. Germline loops: CDR1 MNHEY, CDR2 SMNVEV (reference sequence). The CDR3 sequence is CATRTARENYEQYF. The CDR3 DNA reads as TGTGCCACCCGAACCGCTAGGGAGAACTACGAGCAGTACTTC.

J is TRBJ1-4 and V is TRBV14; TRBD1 might be the D (6 bases). CDR1 is SGHDN and CDR2 is FVKESK in the germline V gene. The ends were cut back, 0 bases at V and 5 bases at J, with 22 bases in the middle. The CDR3 is made up of 19 amino acids. The CDR3 DNA sequence: TGTGCCAGCAGCCAAGACCGTTGGACAGCCGCGGGTGGGAATGAAAAACTGTTTTTT. This gives the protein CASSQDRWTAAGGNEKLFF.

The V call is TRBV5-6, the J call TRBJ1-1, with TRBD1 as a possible D gene (5 bases). Germline CDR1 SGHDT, CDR2 YYEEEE. V lost 4 bases to trimming and J lost 4 bases, with 14 bases between them. The CDR3 is made up of 14 amino acids. The CDR3 bases are TGTGCCAGCAGCGTCGTTTCAGGGCCCACTGAAGCTTTCTTT. This translates into CASSVVSGPTEAFF. The full variable domain, in which reference TRBV5-6 and TRBJ1-1 provide the parts outside the CDR3, is DAGVTQSPTHLIKTRGQQVTLRCSPKSGHDTVSWYQQALGQGPQFIFQYYEEEERQRGNFPDRFSGHQFPNYSSELNVNALLLGDSALYLCASSVVSGPTEAFFGQGTRLTVV.